A single sample gave rise to the 30 T cell receptor beta chains below, sequenced in a study of blood T cell repertoires in COVID-19 (dated by TCRdb to between 2020 and 2021). The protocol used for the library was the immunoSEQ multiplex PCR assay. TCRdb limited this immuneACCESS table to in-frame rearrangements with V and J called. A share of clones is missing; checked studies link under half to unresolved V genes, and the rest is unexplained. Recorded for this sample are 190,000 or so clones; around four fifths of them occurred a single time. The leading ten clones occupy 7.5% to 10% of the sample. The material sequenced was PBMCs or T cells enriched from blood (not recorded which). Every receptor here comes from a man aged 40-55 years who had recovered from COVID-19.

The rearrangement links TRBV29-1 to TRBJ2-3; 14 bases fit TRBD2. Losses at the gene ends were 4 bases for V and 3 bases for J; bases not matched to a gene: 0. The CDR3 consists of 14 residues. Germline V gene sequence: CDR1 SQVTM, CDR2 ANQGSEA. The CDR3 coding sequence is TGCAGCGTTGGACTAGCGGGGGGGACAGATACGCAGTATTTT. It yields the protein CSVGLAGGTDTQYF.

This clone has only a few counts. The chain combines TRBV5-1 with TRBJ2-1, with D possibly TRBD2 on 6 matching bases. Germline values: CDR1 SGHRS, CDR2 YFSETQ. The CDR3 is 16 amino acids. The V gene lost 0 bases and the J gene lost 1 base, with 11 bases spanning the gap. The CDR3, as DNA: TGCGCCAGCAGCTTGGCCGGAGGGAAATCCTACAATGAGCAGTTCTTC. This gives the protein CASSLAGGKSYNEQFF.

The V call is TRBV5-5, the J call TRBJ2-7; D unresolved. The germline V and J ends were trimmed by 2 bases and 4 bases, with 10 bases remaining between them. Germline loops: CDR1 SGHKS, CDR2 YYEKEE (reference sequence). The CDR3 is 13 residues long. The CDR3 DNA sequence: TGTGCCAGCAGCTTCTTCAGTAATTACGAGCAGTACTTC. It translates to CASSFFSNYEQYF.

The genes are TRBV5-1 and TRBJ2-1, with TRBD2 matching 7 bases. Germline values: CDR1 SGHRS, CDR2 YFSETQ. Trimming took 4 bases from V and 4 from J; bases not matched to a gene: 17. The CDR3 extends over 18 amino acids. CDR3 in DNA: TGCGCCAGCAGCCCATATCAGGATCCGAGCGGGGCTTACAATGAGCAGTTCTTC. Translation gives CASSPYQDPSGAYNEQFF.

The genes are TRBV27 and TRBJ2-1, with D perhaps matching TRBD2 (5 bases). The length of the CDR3 is 15 residues. In germline, CDR1 is MNHEY, CDR2 SMNVEV (reference sequence). With 3 bases removed from V and 2 bases from J, the gap between germline ends came to 11 bases. The CDR3 nucleotides are TGTGCCAGCAGTTTGATAGGAGGTCCCTACAATGAGCAGTTCTTC. Its translation is CASSLIGGPYNEQFF.

This chain connects TRBV30 to TRBJ1-1; D is ambiguous. The CDR3 has 12 amino acids. The germline V gene has CDR1 GTSNPN and CDR2 SVGIG (reference sequence). Trimming left V 0 bases short and J 7 bases short, with 9 bases between. As DNA, the CDR3 is TGTGCCTGGAGTGTAAACAGATATGAAGCTTTCTTT. This codes for CAWSVNRYEAFF.

The CDR3 reads CASSSSYEQYF. Here the CDR3 DNA reads TGTGCCAGCAGCTCGTCCTACGAGCAGTACTTC. V gene TRBV9 combines with J gene TRBJ2-7; no reliable D call. Per germline, CDR1 SGDLS and CDR2 YYNGEE. The CDR3 extends over 11 amino acids. V lost 4 bases to trimming and J lost 1 base, with 3 bases between them.

This chain uses TRBV30 with TRBJ1-6; D is undetermined. Germline values: CDR1 GTSNPN, CDR2 SVGIG (reference sequence). This CDR3 region has 13 residues. Trimming took 0 bases from V and 7 from J, leaving 7 bases between them. Written as DNA, the CDR3 is TGTGCCTGGAGTGTGAACATGAATTCACCCCTCCACTTT. This sequence encodes CAWSVNMNSPLHF.

The V and J genes are TRBV29-1 and TRBJ1-1, with a possible D match to TRBD1 (6 bases). This CDR3 contains 12 residues. Trimming removed 7 bases at V and 1 base at J, with 10 bases between. Germline V gene data show CDR1 as SQVTM and CDR2 as ANQGSEA. The CDR3 spells CSAGHANTEAFF. The CDR3 nucleotides read TGCAGCGCGGGACATGCGAACACTGAAGCTTTCTTT.

V gene TRBV5-1 combines with J gene TRBJ1-1, with 7 bases aligning to TRBD1. Germline V gene sequence: CDR1 SGHRS, CDR2 YFSETQ. The CDR3 has 13 amino acids. V was pared by 4 bases and J by 8 bases, with 8 bases of the junction left unmatched. DNA for the CDR3: TGCGCCAGCAGCCCACAGGGGATCGGGGAAGCTTTCTTT. Protein sequence: CASSPQGIGEAFF.

This sequence joins TRBV2 and TRBJ2-7, with unresolved D. The CDR3 is made up of 14 amino acids. Germline V CDR1 and CDR2: SNHLY, FYNNEI. Between the trimmed V and J ends, which lost 3 bases and 0 bases, there was a span of 9 bases. CDR3 nucleotides: TGTGCCAGCAGTGACCATAGGAGCTCCTACGAGCAGTACTTC. This encodes CASSDHRSSYEQYF.

This clone was counted only a few times. This chain uses TRBV27 with TRBJ2-2; 8 positions match TRBD2. This CDR3 has 14 amino acids. The germline V gene encodes CDR1 MNHEY and CDR2 SMNVEV (reference sequence). V shed 5 bases and J 6 bases; nucleotides not matched to a gene: 5. Here the CDR3 reads CASSPGLVPGELFF. Here the CDR3 DNA reads TGTGCCAGCAGTCCGGGACTAGTGCCCGGGGAGCTGTTTTTT.

This clone was detected ten times or more. The chain recombines TRBV5-6 with TRBJ1-1; 10 bases are a match to TRBD1. The germline gives CDR1 SGHDT, CDR2 YYEEEE. V trimming: 4 bases; J trimming: 3 bases; junction bases outside the gene matches: 6. The CDR3 consists of 15 residues. CDR3 in DNA: TGTGCCAGCAGCCCCTGGACAGGGGGGGACACTGAAGCTTTCTTT. Translating it yields CASSPWTGGDTEAFF.

This clone was counted at least ten times. V usage is TRBV29-1 and J usage is TRBJ1-1, with D unclear. The germline gives CDR1 SQVTM, CDR2 ANQGSEA. The V gene lost 1 base and the J gene lost 11 bases, with 14 bases spanning the gap. The CDR3 is 12 amino acids. In DNA, the CDR3 is TGCAGCGTTGAAGTCTTCTCGGGAGGCGCTTTCTTT. It yields the protein CSVEVFSGGAFF. Based on the CDR3 plus reference TRBV29-1 and TRBJ1-1, the full variable domain is SAVISQKPSRDICQRGTSLTIQCQVDSQVTMMFWYRQQPGQSLTLIATANQGSEATYESGFVIDKFPISRPNLTFSTLTVSNMSPEDSSIYLCSVEVFSGGAFFGQGTRLTVV.

The chain couples TRBV6-5 to TRBJ2-7; 7 bases align to TRBD2. The CDR3 is 15 residues long. The germline CDR1 and CDR2 sequences are MNHEY and SVGAGI. V lost 5 bases and J lost 6; bases outside the gene matches: 13. In DNA form, the CDR3 reads TGTGCCAGCAGTCCACCTAGCGGTAACGACCCCGAGCAGTACTTC. The encoded protein is CASSPPSGNDPEQYF.

In this sample, this clone turned up once. The V and J genes are TRBV5-1 and TRBJ2-1, with TRBD2 identical over 12 bases. Germline CDR1 and CDR2: SGHRS and YFSETQ. CDR3 size: 15 residues. Unmatched junction bases numbered 6, after V lost 4 bases and J lost 7 bases. Written as DNA, the CDR3 is TGCGCCAGCAGCCCCGGGACTAGCGGGTTGAATGAGCAGTTCTTC. Its protein is CASSPGTSGLNEQFF.

CDR3 loop: CASSQGLMGGGYTF. The DNA of the CDR3 is TGCGCCAGCAGCCAAGGTCTTATGGGGGGTGGCTACACCTTC. The chain joins TRBV4-1 to TRBJ1-2, with D perhaps TRBD1 (5 bases). Trimming removed 1 base from V and 7 bases from J, with 13 bases in between. Looked up from germline, CDR1 is MGHRA and CDR2 is YSYEKL. The CDR3 is 14 residues long.

This clone was counted only a few times. The chain recombines TRBV5-1 with TRBJ2-1; 10 bases are shared with TRBD2. The CDR3 spans 15 residues. The V segment lost 1 base and the J segment 5 bases; nucleotides outside the gene matches: 3. CDR1 SGHRS and CDR2 YFSETQ come from the germline V gene. The CDR3 DNA is TGCGCCAGCAGCTTGACTAGCGGGATCAACAATGAGCAGTTCTTC. Translating gives CASSLTSGINNEQFF.

This chain uses TRBV29-1 with TRBJ1-2, with no clear D. Deletions cut 6 bases from V and 6 bases from J, with 14 bases between. This CDR3 is built from 12 residues. The germline CDR1 and CDR2 sequences are SQVTM and ANQGSEA. The CDR3 is CSVRRGRDGYTF. As DNA, the CDR3 is TGCAGCGTCCGTCGAGGGCGAGATGGCTACACCTTC.

CDR3 region: CASSDRQGRMGYTF. Here the CDR3 DNA reads TGTGCCAGCAGCGACCGACAGGGGCGGATGGGTTACACCTTC. The gene calls are TRBV7-2 and TRBJ1-2, with 8 bases aligning to TRBD1. CDR3 length equals 14 residues. Germline lookup yields CDR1 SGHTA and CDR2 FQGNSA. After removal of 5 bases from V and 11 bases from J, the junction contained 13 bases not matched to a gene. Full variable domain (missing parts from reference TRBV7-2 and TRBJ1-2): GAGVSQSPSNKVTEKGKDVELRCDPISGHTALYWYRQSLGQGLEFLIYFQGNSAPDKSGLPSDRFSAERTGGSVSTLTIQRTQQEDSAVYLCASSDRQGRMGYTFGSGTRLTVV.

The sample holds a few counts of this clone. V and J are TRBV5-1 and TRBJ1-1; 7 bases align to TRBD1. J gave up 1 base and V 1 base, and 4 bases lay outside the gene matches. CDR1 and CDR2 (germline): SGHRS, YFSETQ. CDR3 length: 15 amino acids. CDR3 sequence (DNA): TGCGCCAGCAGCTTGATTGGGGACAGGAACACTGAAGCTTTCTTT. This gives the protein CASSLIGDRNTEAFF.

The V gene is TRBV5-4, the J gene TRBJ1-2; 9 positions agree with TRBD1. Per the germline V gene, CDR1 is SGHNT and CDR2 is YYREEE (reference sequence). This CDR3 is 14 amino acids long. The V segment lost 4 bases and the J segment 4 bases; nucleotides outside the gene matches: 5. The CDR3 region has the DNA TGTGCCAGCAGCCGGGACAGGGATGTCTATGGCTACACCTTC. Translated: CASSRDRDVYGYTF.

The gene calls are TRBV2 and TRBJ1-5, with a weak D call TRBD1 (6 bases). The V end was cut by 7 bases, the J end by 3 bases, with 7 bases between. From germline, CDR1 is SNHLY and CDR2 FYNNEI. This CDR3 comprises 12 residues. The CDR3 is CASNRANQPQHF. CDR3 bases: TGTGCCAGCAACAGGGCCAATCAGCCCCAGCATTTT. Together with reference TRBV2 and TRBJ1-5, the CDR3 gives the full variable domain: EPEVTQTPSHQVTQMGQEVILRCVPISNHLYFYWYRQILGQKVEFLVSFYNNEISEKSEIFDDQFSVERPDGSNFTLKIRSTKLEDSAMYFCASNRANQPQHFGDGTRLSIL.

The J gene is TRBJ1-4, the V gene TRBV5-3, with D possibly being TRBD1 (5 bases). TRBV5-3 is an ORF for which the function is uncertain. The CDR3 contains 15 residues. V dropped 0 bases and J dropped 7 bases, with 13 bases sitting between them. CDR3: CARSLESQGGEKLFF. DNA for the CDR3: TGTGCCAGAAGCTTGGAGTCCCAGGGTGGTGAAAAACTGTTTTTT.

The V and J genes are TRBV24-1 and TRBJ1-2; 8 nucleotides agree with TRBD1. CDR3 length: 11 residues. Germline CDR1 KGHDR, CDR2 SFDVKD. V lost 12 bases and J lost 8; bases outside the gene matches: 7. The CDR3 loop reads CAVGQGTGYTF. Here the CDR3 DNA reads TGTGCCGTCGGACAGGGTACGGGCTACACCTTC.

The V and J genes are TRBV5-8 and TRBJ2-1, with D tentatively TRBD2 (5 bases). The germline gives CDR1 SGHTS, CDR2 YDEGEE. V was trimmed by 0 bases and J by 10 bases, leaving 14 bases between them. The CDR3 is 14 amino acids. This CDR3 is CASSLGPRRLEQFF. Here the CDR3 DNA reads TGTGCCAGCAGCTTGGGACCCCGTCGACTAGAGCAGTTCTTC.

The rearrangement links TRBV5-4 to TRBJ1-2; weak D call: TRBD1 (6 bases). The CDR3 extends over 15 amino acids. The germline gives CDR1 SGHNT, CDR2 YYREEE (reference sequence). V dropped 4 bases and J dropped 2 bases, with 15 bases sitting between them. CDR3 in amino acids: CASSLGQRKNYGYTF. As DNA, the CDR3 is TGTGCCAGCAGCCTAGGACAGAGAAAAAACTATGGCTACACCTTC.

The V and J genes are TRBV2 and TRBJ2-7; D not resolved. Germline-derived CDR1 and CDR2 are SNHLY and FYNNEI. Trimming pared 5 bases from V and 6 bases from J, leaving 8 bases between. This CDR3 comprises 11 residues. The CDR3 region is CASSSLAEQYF. The CDR3 bases are TGTGCCAGCAGTTCCCTGGCCGAGCAGTACTTC.

V gene TRBV4-2 combines with J gene TRBJ1-2, with TRBD1 as a possible D gene (5 bases). Trimming shortened V by 0 bases and J by 4 bases, and 15 bases separated the two germline ends. The CDR3 length is 16 residues. The V gene's germline CDR1 is LGHNA and CDR2 YNFKEQ. The chain's CDR3 is CASSQDGAGRFYGYTF. The CDR3 nucleotides are TGTGCCAGCAGCCAAGACGGAGCAGGGAGGTTCTATGGCTACACCTTC.

The CDR3 region is CASSFSTTGELFF. The CDR3 bases are TGTGCCAGCAGCTTTAGTACCACCGGGGAGCTGTTTTTT. V gene TRBV7-3 combines with J gene TRBJ2-2; D not resolved. V lost 3 bases and J 4 bases, leaving 6 bases between the germline ends. This CDR3 is built from 13 residues. The V gene's germline CDR1 is SGHTA and CDR2 FQGTGA.